This T cell receptor beta chain was recorded in a study of T-cell memory formation after mild COVID-19. This clonotype was seen a few times. One entry per CDR3 protein, called by TCRdb with MiXCR from the 5' RACE reads. The data show some 450,000 distinct CDR3 sequences, 15% to 20% seen once. The clonotype comes from a man younger than 30 who had mild COVID-19 (a few samples of this study predate the infection). Cell type and time point are not known. Material: PBMCs or a T cell subset sorted from them (not recorded which).

Written as DNA, the CDR3 is TGTGCCAGCAGCTTAAGAGGGCCTGGCGGGGGGGGCAGAGATACGCAGTATTTT. It specifies CASSLRGPGGGGRDTQYF. This chain links TRBV7-2 with TRBJ2-3; 9 bases agree with TRBD2. The CDR3 loop spans 18 amino acids. The germline gives CDR1 SGHTA, CDR2 FQGNSA. V was pared by 2 bases and J by 5 bases, with 14 bases of the junction left unmatched.